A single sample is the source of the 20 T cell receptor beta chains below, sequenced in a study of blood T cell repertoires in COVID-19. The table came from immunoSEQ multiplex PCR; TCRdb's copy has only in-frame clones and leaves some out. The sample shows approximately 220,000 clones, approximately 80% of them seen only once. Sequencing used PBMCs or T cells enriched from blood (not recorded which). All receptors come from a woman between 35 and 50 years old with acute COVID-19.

The CDR3 spells CATSDTGGNTEAFF. CDR3 bases: TGTGCCACCAGTGACACAGGGGGGAACACTGAAGCTTTCTTT. The gene calls are TRBV24-1 and TRBJ1-1; TRBD1 matches 8 bases. Trimming removed 4 bases from V and 1 base from J; junction bases left unmatched: 1. The germline CDR1 and CDR2 sequences are KGHDR and SFDVKD. The CDR3 has 14 residues.

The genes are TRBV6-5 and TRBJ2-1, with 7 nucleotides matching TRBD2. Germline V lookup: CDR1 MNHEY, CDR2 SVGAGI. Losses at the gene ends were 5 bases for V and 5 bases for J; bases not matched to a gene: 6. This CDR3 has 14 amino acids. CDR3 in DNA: TGTGCCAGCAGTACCCAGGGAGGGAACAATGAGCAGTTCTTC. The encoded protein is CASSTQGGNNEQFF.

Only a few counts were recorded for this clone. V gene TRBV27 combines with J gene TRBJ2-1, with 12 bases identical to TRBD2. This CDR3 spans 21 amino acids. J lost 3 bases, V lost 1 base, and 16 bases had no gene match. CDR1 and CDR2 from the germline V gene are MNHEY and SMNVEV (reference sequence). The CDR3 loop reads CASSLWPRASGGARGYNEQFF. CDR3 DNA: TGTGCCAGCAGTTTATGGCCCAGGGCTAGCGGGGGGGCCAGAGGCTACAATGAGCAGTTCTTC.

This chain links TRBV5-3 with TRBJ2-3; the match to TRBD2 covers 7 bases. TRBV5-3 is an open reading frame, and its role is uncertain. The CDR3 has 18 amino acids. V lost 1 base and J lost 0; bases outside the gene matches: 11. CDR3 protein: CARSLFGREPTSTDTQYF. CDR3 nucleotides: TGTGCCAGAAGCTTGTTCGGGCGGGAGCCTACTAGCACAGATACGCAGTATTTT.

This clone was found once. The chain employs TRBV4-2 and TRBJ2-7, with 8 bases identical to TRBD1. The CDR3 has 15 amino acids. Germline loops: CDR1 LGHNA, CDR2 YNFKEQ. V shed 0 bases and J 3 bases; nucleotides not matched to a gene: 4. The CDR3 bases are TGTGCCAGCAGCCAAGATGCCACAGGGGGCTACGAGCAGTACTTC. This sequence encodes CASSQDATGGYEQYF.

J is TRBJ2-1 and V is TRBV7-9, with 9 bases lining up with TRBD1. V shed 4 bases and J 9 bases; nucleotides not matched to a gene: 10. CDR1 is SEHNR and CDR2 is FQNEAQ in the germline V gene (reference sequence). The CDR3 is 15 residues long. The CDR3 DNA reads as TGTGCCAGCAGCTCGGCGGGACAGGGAGTTCGTGAGCAGTTCTTC. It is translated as CASSSAGQGVREQFF.

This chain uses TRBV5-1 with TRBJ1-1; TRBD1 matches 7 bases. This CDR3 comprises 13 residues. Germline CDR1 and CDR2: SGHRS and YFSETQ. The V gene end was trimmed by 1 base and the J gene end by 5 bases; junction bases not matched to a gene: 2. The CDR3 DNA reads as TGCGCCAGCAGCTTGAGGACAGGAACTGAAGCTTTCTTT. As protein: CASSLRTGTEAFF. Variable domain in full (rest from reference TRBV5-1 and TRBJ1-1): KAGVTQTPRYLIKTRGQQVTLSCSPISGHRSVSWYQQTPGQGLQFLFEYFSETQRNKGNFPGRFSGRQFSNSRSEMNVSTLELGDSALYLCASSLRTGTEAFFGQGTRLTVV.

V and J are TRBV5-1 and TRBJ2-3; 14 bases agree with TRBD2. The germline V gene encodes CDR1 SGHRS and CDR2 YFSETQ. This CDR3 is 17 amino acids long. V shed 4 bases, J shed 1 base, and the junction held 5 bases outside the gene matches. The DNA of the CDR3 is TGCGCCAGCAGCGGACTAGCGGGAGGTGAGGGCACAGATACGCAGTATTTT. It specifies CASSGLAGGEGTDTQYF.

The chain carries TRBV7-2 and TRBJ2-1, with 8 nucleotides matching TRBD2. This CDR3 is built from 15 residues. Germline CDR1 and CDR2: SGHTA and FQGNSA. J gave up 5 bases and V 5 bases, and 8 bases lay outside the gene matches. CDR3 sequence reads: CASSPFGGGNNEQFF. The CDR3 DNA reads TGTGCCAGCAGCCCCTTCGGCGGGGGGAACAATGAGCAGTTCTTC.

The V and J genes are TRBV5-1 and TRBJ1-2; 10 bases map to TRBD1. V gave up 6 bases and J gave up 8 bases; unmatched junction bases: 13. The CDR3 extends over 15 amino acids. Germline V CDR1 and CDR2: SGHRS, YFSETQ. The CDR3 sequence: CASTSGQGVWNGYTF. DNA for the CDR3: TGCGCCAGCACCTCCGGACAGGGGGTATGGAACGGCTACACCTTC.

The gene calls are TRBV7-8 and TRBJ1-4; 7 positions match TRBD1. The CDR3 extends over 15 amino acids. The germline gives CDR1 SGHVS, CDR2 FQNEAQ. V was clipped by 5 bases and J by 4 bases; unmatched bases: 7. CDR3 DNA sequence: TGTGCCAGCAGCAGGGGGGACAGCCGTAATGAAAAACTGTTTTTT. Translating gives CASSRGDSRNEKLFF.

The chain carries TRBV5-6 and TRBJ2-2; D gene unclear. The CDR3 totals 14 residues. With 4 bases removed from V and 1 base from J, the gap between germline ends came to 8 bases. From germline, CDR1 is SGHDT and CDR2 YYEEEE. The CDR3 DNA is TGTGCCAGCAGCGCAGTCCAGAACACCGGGGAGCTGTTTTTT. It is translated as CASSAVQNTGELFF.

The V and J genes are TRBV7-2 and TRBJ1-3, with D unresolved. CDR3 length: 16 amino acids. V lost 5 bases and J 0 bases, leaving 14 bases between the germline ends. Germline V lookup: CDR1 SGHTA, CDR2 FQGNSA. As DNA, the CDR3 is TGTGCCAGCAGCCCCCGGGGTGGGCTCTCTGGAAACACCATATATTTT. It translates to CASSPRGGLSGNTIYF. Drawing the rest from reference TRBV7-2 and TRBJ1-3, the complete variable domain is GAGVSQSPSNKVTEKGKDVELRCDPISGHTALYWYRQSLGQGLEFLIYFQGNSAPDKSGLPSDRFSAERTGGSVSTLTIQRTQQEDSAVYLCASSPRGGLSGNTIYFGEGSWLTVV.

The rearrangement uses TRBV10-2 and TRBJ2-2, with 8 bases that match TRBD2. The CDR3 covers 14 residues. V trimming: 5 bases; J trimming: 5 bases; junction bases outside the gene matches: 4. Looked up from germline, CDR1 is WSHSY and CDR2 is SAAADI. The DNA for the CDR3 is TGCGCCAGCAGTAATAGCGGGACTACCGGGGAGCTGTTTTTT. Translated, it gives CASSNSGTTGELFF.

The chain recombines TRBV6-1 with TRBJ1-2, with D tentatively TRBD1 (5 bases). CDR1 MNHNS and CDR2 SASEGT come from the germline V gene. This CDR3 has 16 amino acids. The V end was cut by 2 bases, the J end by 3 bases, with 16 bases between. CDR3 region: CASSELFGWGDYGYTF. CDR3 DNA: TGTGCCAGCAGTGAATTATTTGGGTGGGGCGACTATGGCTACACCTTC.

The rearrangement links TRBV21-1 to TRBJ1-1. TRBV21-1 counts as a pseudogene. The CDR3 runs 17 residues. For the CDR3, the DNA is TGTGCCAGCAGCTCCCCGGAGGAGGGCGCGGGGAACACTGAAGCTTTCTTT. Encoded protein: CASSSPEEGAGNTEAFF.

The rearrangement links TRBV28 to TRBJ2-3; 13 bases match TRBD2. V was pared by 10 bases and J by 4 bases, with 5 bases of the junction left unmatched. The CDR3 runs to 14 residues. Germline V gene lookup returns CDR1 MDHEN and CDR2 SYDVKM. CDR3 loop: CATGLAGVSDTQYF. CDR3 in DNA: TGTGCCACCGGACTAGCGGGAGTTTCAGATACGCAGTATTTT.

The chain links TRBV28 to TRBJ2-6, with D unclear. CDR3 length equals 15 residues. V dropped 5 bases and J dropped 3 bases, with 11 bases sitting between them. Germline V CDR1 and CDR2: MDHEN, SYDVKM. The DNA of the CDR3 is TGTGCCAGCAGTACCCGGCGGTATGGGGCCAACGTCCTGACTTTC. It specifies CASSTRRYGANVLTF.

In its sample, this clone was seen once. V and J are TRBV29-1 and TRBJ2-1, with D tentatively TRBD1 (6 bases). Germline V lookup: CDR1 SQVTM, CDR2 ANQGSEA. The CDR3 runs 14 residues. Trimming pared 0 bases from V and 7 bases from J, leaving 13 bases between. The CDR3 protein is CSVEDRGRGNEQFF. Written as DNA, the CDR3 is TGCAGCGTTGAAGATCGGGGCAGGGGTAATGAGCAGTTCTTC.

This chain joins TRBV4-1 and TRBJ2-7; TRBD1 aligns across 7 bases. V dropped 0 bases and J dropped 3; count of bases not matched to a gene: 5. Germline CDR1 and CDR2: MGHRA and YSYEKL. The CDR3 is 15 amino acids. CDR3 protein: CASSQDLGDSYEQYF. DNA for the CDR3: TGCGCCAGCAGCCAAGATTTGGGGGACAGCTACGAGCAGTACTTC.